Listed below are T cell receptor beta chains from one sample, sequenced in a study of OX40 agonist ivuxolimab in advanced cancers. Using immunoSEQ multiplex PCR, the repertoire was profiled, and TCRdb retains in-frame clones only, with some absent. The table has tens of thousands of clones, approximately 90% seen once; the top ten hold 5.4%. Sequencing used CD4+ or CD8+ T cells sorted from blood, obtained in a trial of the OX40 agonist ivuxolimab. These receptors were taken from an adult with an advanced solid tumor such as melanoma, head and neck, liver or kidney cancer. Each CDR3 is given without its conserved first and last residue.

V gene	CDR3 protein
TRBV7-9	ASSWAGADTQY
TRBV10-3	AISELGGDTGELF
TRBV5-6	ASSLLSEYGYT
TRBV14	ASSVRGSTGELF
TRBV9	ASSAGSGSSYNEQF
TRBV4-2	ASSQEPSYEQY
TRBV7-2	ASSLDRVTVNEQF
TRBV6-5	ASSYSMSGPYEQY
TRBV5-1	ASSLEGNTEAF
TRBV6-5	ASRGGQVNNYGYT
TRBV28	ASSFPGYQEAF
TRBV18	ASSIAGGYEQY
TRBV4-3	ASSHRTGGQAGNTIY
TRBV5-1	ASSPGTGGNEQF
TRBV5-1	ASSYSGSYNEQF
TRBV14	ASSQAAAQY
TRBV5-1	ASSLSAGANVLT
TRBV27	ASSLLNKGLGAGEQY
TRBV19	AARGGGRYNEQF
TRBV7-3	ASIKLKGSLMETQY
TRBV6-1	ASSERNSPLH
TRBV6-6	ASSYFAGGGKETQY
TRBV30	AWSVRNMGSGPNTGELF
TRBV6-5	ASSYRRPPGANVLT
TRBV7-3	ASSLKGDSGELF
TRBV11-3	ASSLGQGAAEAF
TRBV5-1	ASSFPTGSNTGELF
TRBV6-5	ASSTYLSYEQY
TRBV6-5	ASSYQGQGGEKLF
TRBV2	ASSRQGANEKLF
TRBV7-3	ASSATGNTGELF
TRBV6-5	ANFRRGHSYEQY
TRBV6-5	ASSYSVPFNEQF
TRBV28	ASSPQRNQETQY
TRBV5-1	ASSSSGGQGSPLH
TRBV29-1	SVEGGTRIRAQY
TRBV5-1	ASTEGGRETQY
TRBV6-1	ASSERVDRGHQPQH